The rows below give T cell receptor beta chains drawn from one sample of a study of blood T cells in healthy people across ages. In TCRdb, the 5' RACE reads were re-called with MiXCR into one record per CDR3 protein. In the table there are some 700,000 distinct CDR3 sequences, around 46% of which are singletons. Material for sequencing was blood. The source of these receptors is a woman aged 55-69 years in good health. CDR3s leave out the opening cysteine and the closing phenylalanine or tryptophan. Each record gives: J gene, V gene, CDR3 protein.

j_call: TRBJ2-1
v_call: TRBV18
cdr3_aa: ASSGAIENEQF

j_call: TRBJ1-2
v_call: TRBV7-2
cdr3_aa: ASSLGGVEYGYT

j_call: TRBJ2-7
v_call: TRBV3-1
cdr3_aa: ASSQQPGLTYEQY

j_call: TRBJ1-1
v_call: TRBV7-2
cdr3_aa: ASQELGGGEAF

j_call: TRBJ1-5
v_call: TRBV4-2
cdr3_aa: ASSQEVQGLYQPQH

j_call: TRBJ1-2
v_call: TRBV4-1
cdr3_aa: ASSQDKRTTNYGYT

j_call: TRBJ2-3
v_call: TRBV12-3/TRBV12-4
cdr3_aa: ASRYIQGATDTQY

j_call: TRBJ1-2
v_call: TRBV29-1
cdr3_aa: SVGLGTGDGYT

j_call: TRBJ1-4
v_call: TRBV27
cdr3_aa: ASRPFGTDFVGTLRENEKLF

j_call: TRBJ1-6
v_call: TRBV9
cdr3_aa: ASSVSIGTGGNSPLH

j_call: TRBJ2-7
v_call: TRBV6-5
cdr3_aa: ASSPTGGKRNDEQY

j_call: TRBJ2-4
v_call: TRBV20-1
cdr3_aa: STKNSGLAGGPDIQY

j_call: TRBJ2-2
v_call: TRBV10-3
cdr3_aa: AISLGPGLGPPGELF

j_call: TRBJ2-7
v_call: TRBV20-1
cdr3_aa: SARDLLGTGSSYEQY

j_call: TRBJ1-5
v_call: TRBV9
cdr3_aa: ASSASGTASGPQH